These 16 T cell receptor beta chains came from one sample sequenced in a study of patients and donors after allogeneic stem cell transplantation. TCRdb fed the RT-PCR reads into MiXCR, producing one record per CDR3 protein. The repertoire consists of about 40,000 distinct CDR3 sequences, with 25% to 35% occurring once and the leading ten covering 55% to 75%. Sequencing was carried out using blood, either unsorted or a sorted T cell fraction (not recorded which). The receptors stem from a human donor who was either an allogeneic HSCT recipient or a stem cell or donor lymphocyte infusion donor (not recorded which). It is not recorded whose cells these are; they may come from a transplant donor.

The rearrangement uses TRBV6-5 and TRBJ2-2; 7 bases match TRBD1. J was trimmed by 3 bases and V by 1 base; bases with no gene match: 2. The CDR3 loop spans 15 amino acids. Germline-derived CDR1 and CDR2 are MNHEY and SVGAGI. Here the CDR3 DNA reads TGTGCCAGCAGTTACTGGGACAGTTACACCGGGGAGCTGTTTTTT. This gives the protein CASSYWDSYTGELFF.

This sequence joins TRBV7-9 and TRBJ2-5; 11 nucleotides align to TRBD2. The J segment lost 1 base and the V segment lost 5 bases, leaving 6 bases of the junction unmatched. The CDR3 totals 16 residues. Germline values: CDR1 SEHNR, CDR2 FQNEAQ (reference sequence). CDR3 bases: TGTGCCAGCAGCCCCCTAGCGGGAGGTCCCCAAGAGACCCAGTACTTC. Translation: CASSPLAGGPQETQYF.

The chain is built from TRBV2 and TRBJ2-1; weak D call: TRBD2 (5 bases). CDR3 length equals 16 residues. Germline values: CDR1 SNHLY, CDR2 FYNNEI. V lost 0 bases, J lost 4 bases, and 13 bases lay in between. Here the CDR3 DNA reads TGTGCCAGCAGTGAAGCCCTAGCCCCTGCTTACAATGAGCAGTTCTTC. It specifies CASSEALAPAYNEQFF.

The rearrangement joins TRBV12-3 or TRBV12-4 to TRBJ1-4; D not resolved. The CDR3 sequence is 13 residues long. V dropped 6 bases and J dropped 5 bases, with 10 bases sitting between them. In DNA, the CDR3 is TGTGCCAGCAGCCCCGCAAAAAATGAAAAACTGTTTTTT. Translated: CASSPAKNEKLFF.

The CDR3 coding sequence is TGCGCCAGCAGCCGAAGGACTAGCGGGCAAGAGACCCAGTACTTC. Encoded protein: CASSRRTSGQETQYF. The gene calls are TRBV4-3 and TRBJ2-5, with 11 bases matching TRBD2. This CDR3 comprises 15 residues. V shed 4 bases, J shed 2 bases, and the junction held 3 bases outside the gene matches. CDR1 LGHNA and CDR2 YSLEER come from the germline V gene.

The gene calls are TRBV6-2 or TRBV6-3 and TRBJ2-2; 7 bases match TRBD1. Trimming at V came to 5 bases and at J to 2 bases, leaving 5 bases not matched to a gene. There are 15 residues in the CDR3. The germline V gene has CDR1 MNHEY and CDR2 SVGEGT. This CDR3 is CASSTGTANTGELFF. In nucleotides, the CDR3 is TGTGCCAGCAGTACCGGGACAGCCAACACCGGGGAGCTGTTTTTT.

This chain links TRBV4-1 with TRBJ2-7; maybe TRBD2 (6 bases). Germline CDR1 is MGHRA and CDR2 is YSYEKL. Trimming left V 3 bases short and J 1 base short, with 16 bases between. The CDR3 is 16 amino acids. The CDR3 nucleotides read TGCGCCAGCAGCCAGCTCGGGGGACTTTATTCCTACGAGCAGTACTTC. This gives the protein CASSQLGGLYSYEQYF.

The chain combines TRBV29-1 with TRBJ2-7, with TRBD1 as a possible D gene (5 bases). Trimming removed 3 bases at V and 4 bases at J, with 10 bases between. This CDR3 has 12 amino acids. Germline CDR1 reads SQVTM; CDR2 reads ANQGSEA. The CDR3 sequence: CSVEGRAYEQYF. CDR3 DNA: TGCAGCGTTGAGGGCAGGGCTTACGAGCAGTACTTC.

The chain employs TRBV20-1 and TRBJ1-5, with D perhaps matching TRBD1 (5 bases). The CDR3 is 13 residues long. Germline-derived CDR1 and CDR2 are DFQATT and SNEGSKA (reference sequence). V was pared by 6 bases and J by 2 bases, with 11 bases between. The chain's CDR3 is CSARRGGNQPQHF. CDR3 bases: TGCAGTGCCCGAAGGGGCGGCAATCAGCCCCAGCATTTT.

This clonotype was counted many times. This chain connects TRBV20-1 to TRBJ1-1; a weak D match, TRBD1 (6 bases). V shed 1 base and J shed 4 bases, with 10 bases lying between them. This CDR3 is 13 amino acids long. Germline values: CDR1 DFQATT, CDR2 SNEGSKA (reference sequence). The CDR3 is CSARVGGGTEAFF. The DNA of the CDR3 is TGCAGTGCTAGAGTGGGAGGGGGCACTGAAGCTTTCTTT.

The V and J genes are TRBV25-1 and TRBJ1-6, with D unresolved. Germline values: CDR1 MGHDK, CDR2 SYGVNS. V lost 0 bases to trimming and J lost 5 bases, with 14 bases between them. There are 17 residues in the CDR3. CDR3 DNA: TGTGCCAGCAGTGAATACCGAACCGGAAAGAATAATTCACCCCTCCACTTT. This encodes CASSEYRTGKNNSPLHF.

The chain uses TRBV10-3 and TRBJ2-1, with 10 bases identical to TRBD1. Germline V CDR1 and CDR2: ENHRY, SYGVKD. The CDR3 has 15 residues. V lost 4 bases and J lost 8; bases outside the gene matches: 8. CDR3 in DNA: TGTGCCATCAGTGTAAGGGACAGGGGTAGCGATGAGCAGTTCTTC. Its translation is CAISVRDRGSDEQFF.

V gene TRBV6-2 or TRBV6-3 combines with J gene TRBJ2-2; perhaps TRBD2 as D (5 bases). The V and J ends lost 0 bases and 1 base respectively, with 18 bases between them. The CDR3 has 19 amino acids. Germline CDR1 reads MNHEY; CDR2 reads SVGEGT. The chain's CDR3 is CASSYSPGRERGNTGELFF. Here the CDR3 DNA reads TGTGCCAGCAGTTACTCTCCTGGGAGAGAGAGAGGGAACACCGGGGAGCTGTTTTTT.

This clonotype was detected a few times. V gene TRBV4-3 combines with J gene TRBJ2-3, with D uncertain. Trimming shortened V by 4 bases and J by 4 bases, and 9 bases separated the two germline ends. The length of the CDR3 is 13 residues. CDR1 LGHNA and CDR2 YSLEER come from the germline V gene. CDR3 sequence reads: CASSLAPSDTQYF. CDR3 DNA: TGCGCCAGCAGCCTGGCCCCCTCAGATACGCAGTATTTT.

This clonotype appeared a few times. The chain uses TRBV15 and TRBJ2-7; the D is unclear. Germline lookup yields CDR1 LNHNV and CDR2 YYDKDF (reference sequence). V was trimmed by 5 bases and J by 3 bases, leaving 11 bases between them. The CDR3 contains 13 residues. This chain's CDR3 is CATSPQLYYEQYF. CDR3 sequence (DNA): TGTGCCACCAGCCCCCAATTATACTACGAGCAGTACTTC.

The genes are TRBV6-2 or TRBV6-3 and TRBJ2-1; 7 nucleotides align to TRBD1. Germline V gene sequence: CDR1 MNHEY, CDR2 SVGEGT. The V segment lost 2 bases and the J segment 6 bases; nucleotides outside the gene matches: 13. The CDR3 sequence is 17 residues long. CDR3: CASSYPMTGLVGNEQFF. DNA of the CDR3: TGTGCCAGCAGTTACCCTATGACAGGGTTGGTTGGCAATGAGCAGTTCTTC.